Below are 11 T cell receptor beta chains sequenced from a single sample in a study of blood T cells in healthy people across ages. Then a second PCR, running about 6 to 12 cycles, was carried out with a sample-barcoded 5' primer and a J-beta primer mix. TCRdb called the 5' RACE reads again in MiXCR, with one record for every CDR3 protein. The repertoire holds about 690,000 distinct CDR3 sequences, with around 41% as singletons. Sequenced input: blood. Every receptor here comes from a man older than 75 in good health.

This rearrangement joins TRBV11-2 to TRBJ2-3, with TRBD1 identical over 9 bases. Germline V gene lookup returns CDR1 SGHAT and CDR2 FQNNGV. The CDR3 covers 21 residues. The V segment lost 4 bases and the J segment 5 bases; nucleotides outside the gene matches: 25. The CDR3 region has the DNA TGTGCCAGCAGCTCGGGCCCCGCATCAGTCCTCCTGGGACAGGGTCGAGATACGCAGTATTTT. This encodes CASSSGPASVLLGQGRDTQYF.

CDR3 in DNA: TGTGCCAGCAGCTTAGATGGCCCGATGTATTTT. Its protein is CASSLDGPMYF. The genes are TRBV11-2 and TRBJ2-3; D call uncertain. V was trimmed by 0 bases and J by 14 bases, leaving 9 bases between them. This CDR3 spans 11 amino acids. CDR1 and CDR2 from the germline V gene are SGHAT and FQNNGV. Together with reference TRBV11-2 and TRBJ2-3, the CDR3 gives the full variable domain: EAGVAQSPRYKIIEKRQSVAFWCNPISGHATLYWYQQILGQGPKLLIQFQNNGVVDDSQLPKDRFSAERLKGVDSTLKIQPAKLEDSAVYLCASSLDGPMYFGPGTRLTVL.

The sample holds one count of this clonotype. The V and J genes are TRBV5-6 and TRBJ2-5, with TRBD1 identical over 7 bases. The J call is in doubt because the DNA end fits TRBJ2-7 better. The CDR3 has 14 amino acids. Germline loops: CDR1 SGHDT, CDR2 YYEEEE. CDR3 sequence (DNA): TGTGCCAGCAGAAGACAGGGCGGATTCTACGAGCAGTACTTC. Protein sequence: CASRRQGGFYEQYF.

This clonotype was observed a handful of times. It may be a read error: a sequence one base away is much more abundant. The genes are TRBV2 and TRBJ2-3; 7 bases line up with TRBD2. This CDR3 has 13 amino acids. Per the germline V gene, CDR1 is SNHLY and CDR2 is FYNNEI. The CDR3 sequence is CASSGRTTGTQYF. In nucleotides, the CDR3 is TGTGCCAGCAGCGGGAGGACCACAGGTACGCAGTATTTT.

The V and J genes are TRBV20-1 and TRBJ1-6; the D gene is possibly TRBD1 (5 bases). V lost 3 bases and J 6 bases, leaving 15 bases between the germline ends. The CDR3 runs to 15 residues. Germline lookup yields CDR1 DFQATT and CDR2 SNEGSKA (reference sequence). Here the CDR3 reads CSASETGTANSPLHF. DNA of the CDR3: TGCAGTGCTAGTGAGACCGGGACCGCTAATTCACCCCTCCACTTT.

The chain carries TRBV6-2 or TRBV6-3 and TRBJ2-1; D is perhaps TRBD1 or TRBD2 (5 bases each). CDR3 length: 13 residues. Germline V lookup: CDR1 MNHEY, CDR2 SVGEGT. Trimming cost V 5 bases and J 13 bases, with 18 bases left between them. CDR3 in DNA: TGTGCCAGCAGTACCAGGGAGAGAGAGACCCAGTTCTTC. The encoded protein is CASSTRERETQFF.

The chain carries TRBV4-1 and TRBJ2-7; weak D call: TRBD2 (6 bases). The CDR3 runs 13 residues. V was shortened by 4 bases and J by 6 bases, with 13 bases between the two germline ends. Germline values: CDR1 MGHRA, CDR2 YSYEKL. CDR3 nucleotides: TGCGCCAGCAGCCCGTTCCCGGAGGGCGAGCAGTACTTC. Translating it yields CASSPFPEGEQYF.

The rearrangement uses TRBV29-1 and TRBJ1-1, with 8 bases that match TRBD1. Trimming removed 8 bases from V and 5 bases from J; junction bases left unmatched: 10. In germline, CDR1 is SQVTM, CDR2 ANQGSEA. The CDR3 is 13 amino acids. CDR3 amino acids: CSSSTGGWTEAFF. The CDR3, as DNA: TGCAGCTCATCTACAGGGGGATGGACTGAAGCTTTCTTT. Full variable domain (missing parts from reference TRBV29-1 and TRBJ1-1): SAVISQKPSRDICQRGTSLTIQCQVDSQVTMMFWYRQQPGQSLTLIATANQGSEATYESGFVIDKFPISRPNLTFSTLTVSNMSPEDSSIYLCSSSTGGWTEAFFGQGTRLTVV.

Concerning this clonotype itself: A read error may account for a junction end that differs from germline. The rearrangement uses TRBV18 and TRBJ2-7, with 11 bases identical to TRBD1. The CDR3 totals 15 residues. CDR1 is KGHSH, CDR2 LQKENI, per germline. Here the CDR3 DNA reads TGTGCCAGCTCATCGGACAGGGGGCCTCCTTACGAGCGGTACTTC. The encoded protein is CASSSDRGPPYERYF.

This clonotype has only a few counts. The chain couples TRBV29-1 to TRBJ2-5; TRBD2 aligns across 8 bases. J was trimmed by 2 bases and V by 3 bases; bases with no gene match: 5. The CDR3 consists of 14 residues. CDR1 is SQVTM and CDR2 is ANQGSEA in the germline V gene. DNA of the CDR3: TGCAGCGTTGATGGTGTAGCGGGGCAAGAGACCCAGTACTTC. Translating it yields CSVDGVAGQETQYF.

Notes on this clonotype: Given a much more abundant clone one base away, this may be a read error. This chain connects TRBV3-1 to TRBJ1-2; maybe TRBD1 (5 bases). There are 15 residues in the CDR3. The germline V gene encodes CDR1 LGHDT and CDR2 YNNKEL (reference sequence). The CDR3: CACSRSSPGNYGYTF. CDR3 bases: TGTGCCTGCAGCCGTTCATCTCCAGGGAACTATGGCTACACCTTC.